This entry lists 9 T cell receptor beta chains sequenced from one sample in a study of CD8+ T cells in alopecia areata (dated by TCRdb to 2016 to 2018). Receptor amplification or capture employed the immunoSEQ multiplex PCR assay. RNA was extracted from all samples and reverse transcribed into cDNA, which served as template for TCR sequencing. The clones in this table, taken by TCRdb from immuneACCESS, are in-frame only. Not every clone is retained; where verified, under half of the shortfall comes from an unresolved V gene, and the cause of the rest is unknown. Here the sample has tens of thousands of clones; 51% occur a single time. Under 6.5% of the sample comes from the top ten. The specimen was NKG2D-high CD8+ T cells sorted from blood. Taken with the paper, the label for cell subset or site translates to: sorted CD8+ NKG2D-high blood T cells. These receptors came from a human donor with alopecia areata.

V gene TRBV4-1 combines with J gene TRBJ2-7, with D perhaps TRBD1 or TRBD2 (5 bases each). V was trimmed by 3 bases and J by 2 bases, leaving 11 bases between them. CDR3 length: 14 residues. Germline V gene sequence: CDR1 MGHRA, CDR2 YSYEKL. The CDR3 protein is CASSHRDGPYEQYF. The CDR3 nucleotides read TGCGCCAGCAGCCACCGGGACGGACCCTACGAGCAGTACTTC.

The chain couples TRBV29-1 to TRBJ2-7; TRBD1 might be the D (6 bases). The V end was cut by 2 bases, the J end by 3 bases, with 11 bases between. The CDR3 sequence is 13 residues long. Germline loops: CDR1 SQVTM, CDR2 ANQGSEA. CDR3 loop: CSVELGTLYEQYF. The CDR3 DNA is TGCAGCGTTGAACTCGGGACACTCTACGAGCAGTACTTC.

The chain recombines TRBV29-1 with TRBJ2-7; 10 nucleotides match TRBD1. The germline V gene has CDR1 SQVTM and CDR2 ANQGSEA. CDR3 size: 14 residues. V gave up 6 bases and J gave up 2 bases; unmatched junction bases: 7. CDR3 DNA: TGCAGCGTGAGCGACAGGGGGCCCACCTACGAGCAGTACTTC. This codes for CSVSDRGPTYEQYF.

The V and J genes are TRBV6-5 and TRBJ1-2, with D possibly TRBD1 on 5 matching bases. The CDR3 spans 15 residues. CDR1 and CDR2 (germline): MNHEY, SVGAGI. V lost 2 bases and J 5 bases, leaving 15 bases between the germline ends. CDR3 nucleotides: TGTGCCAGCAGTTACGGGACCCCGGAGGAATATGGCTACACCTTC. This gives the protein CASSYGTPEEYGYTF.

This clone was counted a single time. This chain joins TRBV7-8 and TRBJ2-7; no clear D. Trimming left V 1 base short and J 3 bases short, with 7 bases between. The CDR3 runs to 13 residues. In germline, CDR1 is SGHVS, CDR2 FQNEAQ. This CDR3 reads CASSLGSLYEQYF. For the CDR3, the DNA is TGTGCCAGCAGCTTAGGTAGCCTCTACGAGCAGTACTTC.

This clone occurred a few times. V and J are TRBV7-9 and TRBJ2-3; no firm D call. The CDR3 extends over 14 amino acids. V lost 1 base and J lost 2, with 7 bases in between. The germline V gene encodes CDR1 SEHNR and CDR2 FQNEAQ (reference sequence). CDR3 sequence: CASSLGEFTDTQYF. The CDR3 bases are TGTGCCAGCAGCTTAGGAGAATTCACAGATACGCAGTATTTT.

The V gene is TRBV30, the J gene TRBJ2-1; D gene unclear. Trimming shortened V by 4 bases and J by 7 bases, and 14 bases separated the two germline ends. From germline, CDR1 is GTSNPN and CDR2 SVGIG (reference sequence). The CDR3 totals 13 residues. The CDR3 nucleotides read TGTGCCTGGACGTGGGATGAAGATAATGAGCAGTTCTTC. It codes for CAWTWDEDNEQFF.

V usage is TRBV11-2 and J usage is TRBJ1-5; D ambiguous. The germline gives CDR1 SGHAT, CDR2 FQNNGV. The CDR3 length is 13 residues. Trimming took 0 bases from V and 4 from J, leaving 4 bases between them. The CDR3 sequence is CASSLDGNQPQHF. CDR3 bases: TGTGCCAGCAGCTTAGACGGAAATCAGCCCCAGCATTTT.

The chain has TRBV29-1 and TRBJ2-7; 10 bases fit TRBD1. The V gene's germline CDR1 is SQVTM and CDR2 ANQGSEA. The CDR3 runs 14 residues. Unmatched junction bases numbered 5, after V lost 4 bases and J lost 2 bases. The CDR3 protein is CSVVPGQGPYEQYF. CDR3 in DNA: TGCAGCGTTGTCCCGGGACAGGGGCCCTACGAGCAGTACTTC.